These 17 T cell receptor beta chains share one sample of origin, sequenced in a study of T-cell memory formation after mild COVID-19 (dated by TCRdb to about 2021). The library was generated by 5' RACE. The sample was run on an Illumina NovaSeq 6000. TCRdb reanalyzed the raw reads on its own, using fastp at Q25 for trimming and MiXCR for clone calling, and kept in-frame beta chains. Rows are combined by CDR3 protein, so each entry shows the most common genes and DNA. This sample is represented by 500,000 to 550,000 distinct CDR3 sequences; roughly 21% of them were singletons. The top ten constitute roughly an eighth of the sample. Sample: PBMCs or a T cell subset sorted from them (not recorded which). The source is an adult woman who had mild COVID-19 (a few samples of this study predate the infection). The sample titles of this study are shuffled in the database, so cell type and time point are left out; the donor was told from shared clones.

The chain is built from TRBV14 and TRBJ2-1; 11 positions agree with TRBD1. The CDR3 length is 15 residues. Germline V gene lookup returns CDR1 SGHDN and CDR2 FVKESK. After removal of 4 bases from V and 8 bases from J, the junction contained 7 bases not matched to a gene. CDR3 region: CASSPGTGGLYEQFF. As DNA, the CDR3 is TGTGCCAGCAGCCCCGGGACAGGGGGTTTGTATGAGCAGTTCTTC.

In DNA, the CDR3 is TGTGCCAGCCGGTGGGGGGGCAATGAGCAGTTCTTC. Its translation is CASRWGGNEQFF. The chain has TRBV2 and TRBJ2-1; 7 positions agree with TRBD2. This CDR3 comprises 12 residues. Germline CDR1 reads SNHLY; CDR2 reads FYNNEI. The J segment lost 6 bases and the V segment lost 8 bases, leaving 4 bases of the junction unmatched.

The sample holds a few counts of this clonotype. This chain connects TRBV4-1 to TRBJ1-5; D may be TRBD1 (6 bases). The CDR3 contains 15 residues. V shed 2 bases and J shed 5 bases, with 13 bases lying between them. CDR1 and CDR2 from the germline V gene are MGHRA and YSYEKL. The CDR3 nucleotides are TGCGCCAGCAGCCAAAGAGGGGACATCGATCAGCCCCAGCATTTT. Amino acid sequence: CASSQRGDIDQPQHF.

This chain uses TRBV3-1 with TRBJ2-1; D may be TRBD2 (6 bases). The V end was cut by 1 base, the J end by 3 bases, with 10 bases between. The CDR3 sequence is 15 residues long. Germline V gene sequence: CDR1 LGHDT, CDR2 YNNKEL (reference sequence). CDR3 region: CASSQGSGNYNEQFF. Here the CDR3 DNA reads TGTGCCAGCAGCCAAGGTAGCGGCAACTACAATGAGCAGTTCTTC.

The chain uses TRBV2 and TRBJ2-1; 10 nucleotides agree with TRBD2. The CDR3 loop spans 15 amino acids. CDR1 is SNHLY, CDR2 FYNNEI, per germline. Unmatched junction bases numbered 8, after V lost 6 bases and J lost 6 bases. CDR3 sequence: CASSPGTSAFNEQFF. The DNA of the CDR3 is TGTGCCAGCAGCCCCGGGACTAGCGCTTTCAATGAGCAGTTCTTC.

The V call is TRBV5-1, the J call TRBJ2-7, with TRBD2 matching over 9 bases. There are 16 residues in the CDR3. Germline assignment: CDR1 SGHRS and CDR2 YFSETQ. The V gene end was trimmed by 3 bases and the J gene end by 3 bases; junction bases not matched to a gene: 10. The CDR3, as DNA: TGCGCCAGCAGCTCGAGCTCCGGGACTAGCCACTACGAGCAGTACTTC. This encodes CASSSSSGTSHYEQYF.

This clonotype appeared a few times. This sequence joins TRBV29-1 and TRBJ1-1; D possibly corresponds to TRBD1 (5 bases). Germline V gene sequence: CDR1 SQVTM, CDR2 ANQGSEA. V dropped 1 base and J dropped 4 bases, with 10 bases sitting between them. This CDR3 contains 13 residues. CDR3 amino acids: CSVEGQPFTEAFF. For the CDR3, the DNA is TGCAGCGTTGAAGGACAGCCTTTCACTGAAGCTTTCTTT.

The rearrangement links TRBV7-2 to TRBJ2-5; D perhaps matches TRBD1 (5 bases). Trimming cost V 5 bases and J 5 bases, with 15 bases left between them. The CDR3 is 14 residues long. The V gene's germline CDR1 is SGHTA and CDR2 FQGNSA. CDR3 sequence reads: CASSLDSLRETQYF. The CDR3 DNA follows: TGTGCCAGCAGCCTAGACAGCCTGAGGGAGACCCAGTACTTC.

This clonotype was observed a few times. The rearrangement joins TRBV3-1 to TRBJ2-2, with a weak D call TRBD2 (5 bases). Trimming stripped 4 bases from V and 4 bases from J, with 10 bases between. The CDR3 totals 14 residues. Germline assignment: CDR1 LGHDT and CDR2 YNNKEL (reference sequence). CDR3 protein: CASSRSEGTGELFF. As DNA, the CDR3 is TGTGCCAGCAGCCGTAGCGAGGGCACCGGGGAGCTGTTTTTT.

This clonotype turned up a few times. The chain combines TRBV5-1 with TRBJ2-7; the match to TRBD1 covers 9 bases. Trimming cost V 3 bases and J 5 bases; bases outside gene matches: 3. CDR1 and CDR2 from the germline V gene are SGHRS and YFSETQ. The CDR3 loop spans 13 amino acids. CDR3 loop: CASSYRGPHEQYF. The DNA of the CDR3 is TGCGCCAGCAGCTACAGGGGGCCCCACGAGCAGTACTTC.

This clonotype was seen only a few times. This chain connects TRBV15 to TRBJ1-5, with 8 bases fitting TRBD1. The V segment lost 3 bases and the J segment 5 bases; nucleotides outside the gene matches: 3. Germline CDR1 reads LNHNV; CDR2 reads YYDKDF (reference sequence). The CDR3 runs 14 residues. The CDR3 nucleotides read TGTGCCACCAGCAGTGTGACAGGGGATCAGCCCCAGCATTTT. Translated: CATSSVTGDQPQHF.

The chain has TRBV7-2 and TRBJ1-4; D gene ambiguous. Trimming took 6 bases from V and 4 from J, leaving 12 bases between them. The CDR3 length is 14 residues. In germline, CDR1 is SGHTA, CDR2 FQGNSA. DNA for the CDR3: TGTGCCAGCAGTCAAGGGTACATTAATGAAAAACTGTTTTTT. This sequence encodes CASSQGYINEKLFF.

The count of this clonotype is one. This chain uses TRBV20-1 with TRBJ2-3; weak D call: TRBD2 (6 bases). Trimming took 0 bases from V and 3 from J, leaving 16 bases between them. The CDR3 is 16 amino acids. From germline, CDR1 is DFQATT and CDR2 SNEGSKA (reference sequence). The CDR3 is CSARERRRDWTDTQYF. The CDR3 DNA is TGCAGTGCTAGAGAGAGAAGGCGGGATTGGACAGATACGCAGTATTTT.

V and J are TRBV7-9 and TRBJ2-1; 10 nucleotides line up with TRBD2. The CDR3 loop spans 14 amino acids. CDR1 and CDR2 (germline): SEHNR, FQNEAQ (reference sequence). With 8 bases clipped from V and 7 bases from J, the junction kept 8 bases outside the gene matches. The CDR3 region has the DNA TGTGCCAGCGGAGGGACTAGCGTGGTGAATGAGCAGTTCTTC. This gives the protein CASGGTSVVNEQFF.

This clonotype has a handful of counts. The gene calls are TRBV12-3 or TRBV12-4 and TRBJ2-3, with 8 bases that match TRBD2. This CDR3 has 15 residues. Trimming removed 8 bases from V and 1 base from J; junction bases left unmatched: 8. The CDR3 loop is CASPPGLDGTDTQYF. The CDR3 DNA sequence: TGTGCCAGCCCCCCGGGACTAGATGGCACAGATACGCAGTATTTT.

This chain uses TRBV29-1 with TRBJ2-5; 7 bases are shared with TRBD1. The CDR3 length is 14 residues. Trimming took 7 bases from V and 1 from J; bases not matched to a gene: 9. From germline, CDR1 is SQVTM and CDR2 ANQGSEA. As DNA, the CDR3 is TGCAGCGGAAGACTTAGGGGGCCCCAAGAGACCCAGTACTTC. Protein: CSGRLRGPQETQYF.

The rearrangement uses TRBV5-8 and TRBJ1-1; no firm D call. CDR3 size: 15 residues. The V and J ends lost 2 bases and 1 base respectively, with 12 bases between them. The germline CDR1 and CDR2 sequences are SGHTS and YDEGEE. The CDR3 loop is CASSLRRVGNTEAFF. The CDR3 region has the DNA TGTGCCAGCAGCTTACGACGAGTGGGGAACACTGAAGCTTTCTTT.